This is a list of T cell receptor beta chains from one sample in a study of shared clonotypes between healthy human individuals. Sequencing was performed with immunoSEQ multiplex PCR; in TCRdb, only in-frame clones are kept and a portion is missing. The sample consists of about 530,000 clones, 60% to 80% of them appearing once. Sequencing was performed on PBMCs. Every receptor here comes from a woman in her thirties or forties in good health. Some clones in this sample may be carry-over from other donors' samples. Each CDR3 is given with its conserved first and last residue. The D gene is left open where the match is weak. The size field is filled for only some rows; it gives once, few, many or a size class.

V gene: TRBV4-1; D gene: TRBD1; J gene: TRBJ2-1; clone size: NA; CDR3 DNA: TGCGCCAGCAGCCAATACCTGGAGGTGGGGCAGGGGGTGTCCTACAATGAGCAGTTCTTC; CDR3 protein: CASSQYLEVGQGVSYNEQFF
V gene: TRBV20-1; D gene: NA; J gene: TRBJ2-7; clone size: few; CDR3 DNA: TGCAGTGCTAGCGGGGTGGACGAGCAGTACTTC; CDR3 protein: CSASGVDEQYF
V gene: TRBV10-2; D gene: NA; J gene: TRBJ2-3; clone size: NA; CDR3 DNA: TGCGCCAGCAGGGAGCCTAGCACAGATACGCAGTATTTT; CDR3 protein: CASREPSTDTQYF
V gene: TRBV11-2; D gene: TRBD2; J gene: TRBJ2-1; clone size: NA; CDR3 DNA: TGTGCCAGCAGCTTCTCCAGCCCTGGACTAGCGGGAGTCCCTAATGAGCAGTTCTTC; CDR3 protein: CASSFSSPGLAGVPNEQFF
V gene: TRBV15; D gene: NA; J gene: TRBJ2-7; clone size: NA; CDR3 DNA: TGTGCCACCAGCAGACGCTCCGGGACTCCTGACGAGCAGTACTTC; CDR3 protein: CATSRRSGTPDEQYF
V gene: TRBV4-3; D gene: TRBD2; J gene: TRBJ2-3; clone size: NA; CDR3 DNA: TGCGCCAGCAGCCAAGATCGGCAGGGAGGGACAGATACGCAGTATTTT; CDR3 protein: CASSQDRQGGTDTQYF
V gene: TRBV11-2; D gene: TRBD2; J gene: TRBJ2-3; clone size: NA; CDR3 DNA: TGTGCCAGCAGCGCAAGACTAGCGGGAGTTTCCACAGATACGCAGTATTTT; CDR3 protein: CASSARLAGVSTDTQYF
V gene: TRBV6-4; D gene: TRBD2; J gene: TRBJ2-1; clone size: NA; CDR3 DNA: TGTGCCAGCAGTCGGGTAGCGGGAGGTGTGGGTGAGCAGTTCTTC; CDR3 protein: CASSRVAGGVGEQFF
V gene: TRBV15; D gene: TRBD2; J gene: TRBJ2-7; clone size: few; CDR3 DNA: TGTGCCACCAGCAGAGATGGGGGCGAGCGGGAGTTTATTTACGAGCAGTACTTC; CDR3 protein: CATSRDGGEREFIYEQYF
V gene: TRBV5-1; D gene: TRBD2; J gene: TRBJ2-7; clone size: NA; CDR3 DNA: TGCGCCAGCCGCTCTCAGGGGACTAGCTCCCACGAGCAGTACTTC; CDR3 protein: CASRSQGTSSHEQYF
V gene: TRBV18; D gene: TRBD1; J gene: TRBJ2-1; clone size: NA; CDR3 DNA: TGTGCCAGCTCACCGGCACCAGGGGGAATCAATGAGCAGTTCTTC; CDR3 protein: CASSPAPGGINEQFF
V gene: TRBV7-8; D gene: TRBD1; J gene: TRBJ1-5; clone size: NA; CDR3 DNA: TGTGCCAGCAGCAAGACAGGGAGGAGCAATCAGCCCCAGCATTTT; CDR3 protein: CASSKTGRSNQPQHF
V gene: TRBV9; D gene: NA; J gene: TRBJ2-7; clone size: once; CDR3 DNA: TGTGCCAGCAGCGTAGGCGTGGGGAGCTCCTACGAGCAGTACTTC; CDR3 protein: CASSVGVGSSYEQYF
V gene: TRBV9; D gene: NA; J gene: TRBJ2-1; clone size: NA; CDR3 DNA: TGTGCCAGCAGCCTTGGGGGACCGACATACAATGAGCAGTTCTTC; CDR3 protein: CASSLGGPTYNEQFF
V gene: TRBV19; D gene: NA; J gene: TRBJ1-2; clone size: NA; CDR3 DNA: TGTGCCGGCAAAGACAGGAACTATGGCTACACCTTC; CDR3 protein: CAGKDRNYGYTF
V gene: TRBV11-1; D gene: TRBD2; J gene: TRBJ2-1; clone size: NA; CDR3 DNA: TGTGCCAGCCGACTAGCGGGAGAGCACAATGAGCAGTTCTTC; CDR3 protein: CASRLAGEHNEQFF
V gene: TRBV10-3; D gene: NA; J gene: TRBJ2-3; clone size: many; CDR3 DNA: TGTGCCATCACTAGCGAGGAAGCAGATACGCAGTATTTT; CDR3 protein: CAITSEEADTQYF
V gene: TRBV18; D gene: NA; J gene: TRBJ2-1; clone size: NA; CDR3 DNA: TGTGCCAGCTCACCATCGGGCCTAGGTCTCAATGAGCAGTTCTTC; CDR3 protein: CASSPSGLGLNEQFF
V gene: TRBV18; D gene: TRBD1; J gene: TRBJ2-2; clone size: NA; CDR3 DNA: TGTGCCAGCTCACCAACAGCAGGACAGGGTAACACCGGGGAGCTGTTTTTT; CDR3 protein: CASSPTAGQGNTGELFF
V gene: TRBV2; D gene: NA; J gene: TRBJ1-5; clone size: few; CDR3 DNA: TGTGCCAGCCTTCAGGGAGGGAATCAGCCCCAGCATTTT; CDR3 protein: CASLQGGNQPQHF
V gene: TRBV14; D gene: TRBD1; J gene: TRBJ1-5; clone size: NA; CDR3 DNA: TGTGCCAGCAGCCAGGGAGACAGGGCAAATCAGCCCCAGCATTTT; CDR3 protein: CASSQGDRANQPQHF
V gene: TRBV27; D gene: NA; J gene: TRBJ1-5; clone size: NA; CDR3 DNA: TGTGCCAGCATGGCTCAGCGGGGGCCCCAGCATTTT; CDR3 protein: CASMAQRGPQHF
V gene: TRBV4-1; D gene: NA; J gene: TRBJ2-1; clone size: NA; CDR3 DNA: TGCGCCAGCAGCCAAGGGGGGAGTGGGGGTGAGCAGTTCTTC; CDR3 protein: CASSQGGSGGEQFF
V gene: TRBV6-1; D gene: TRBD2; J gene: TRBJ2-1; clone size: few; CDR3 DNA: TGTGCCAGCAGTGATCCAGGGGGGACTAGCGGAAATGAGCAGTTCTTC; CDR3 protein: CASSDPGGTSGNEQFF
V gene: TRBV5-6; D gene: NA; J gene: TRBJ1-1; clone size: NA; CDR3 DNA: TGTGCCAGCAGCTTGGAAGTGAACACTGAAGCTTTCTTT; CDR3 protein: CASSLEVNTEAFF
V gene: TRBV6-1; D gene: NA; J gene: TRBJ2-7; clone size: once; CDR3 DNA: TGTGCCAGCAGTTCGGGCCGACCCGCCTACGAGCAGTACTTC; CDR3 protein: CASSSGRPAYEQYF
V gene: TRBV19; D gene: TRBD1; J gene: TRBJ1-1; clone size: NA; CDR3 DNA: TGTGCCAGTAGTACAGCCGGGACAGGGGCACTGAACACTGAAGCTTTCTTT; CDR3 protein: CASSTAGTGALNTEAFF
V gene: TRBV28; D gene: NA; J gene: TRBJ2-5; clone size: once; CDR3 DNA: TGTGCCAGCAGTTTTGTGGCGACGCCAGAGACCCAGTACTTC; CDR3 protein: CASSFVATPETQYF
V gene: TRBV6-1; D gene: TRBD1; J gene: TRBJ2-7; clone size: NA; CDR3 DNA: TGTGCCAGCAGTGCGGACAGGTACGTGCCCTACGAGCAGTACTTC; CDR3 protein: CASSADRYVPYEQYF
V gene: TRBV6-1; D gene: TRBD1; J gene: TRBJ2-4; clone size: NA; CDR3 DNA: TGTGCCAGCAGTGTCCCAGGGGGCAGGGAAGGAAACATTCAGTACTTC; CDR3 protein: CASSVPGGREGNIQYF
V gene: TRBV7-2; D gene: NA; J gene: TRBJ2-5; clone size: NA; CDR3 DNA: TGTGCCAGCAGCTTAGGGCCCGGGACTCAACAAGAGACCCAGTACTTC; CDR3 protein: CASSLGPGTQQETQYF
V gene: TRBV28; D gene: NA; J gene: TRBJ1-2; clone size: NA; CDR3 DNA: TGTGCCACCACGGGGACCTATGGCTACACCTTC; CDR3 protein: CATTGTYGYTF
V gene: TRBV18; D gene: NA; J gene: TRBJ2-3; clone size: NA; CDR3 DNA: TGTGCCAGCTCACCAGGGAGTCAGCAGGGTACGCAGTATTTT; CDR3 protein: CASSPGSQQGTQYF
V gene: TRBV10-1; D gene: TRBD2; J gene: TRBJ2-1; clone size: NA; CDR3 DNA: TGCGCCAGCAGCCCAGGGACTAGCGGTCCGAGTTCTGAGCAGTTCTTC; CDR3 protein: CASSPGTSGPSSEQFF
V gene: TRBV2; D gene: NA; J gene: TRBJ2-7; clone size: NA; CDR3 DNA: TGTGCCAGCAGCCTGACCCGTTTGGACTACGAGCAGTACTTC; CDR3 protein: CASSLTRLDYEQYF
V gene: TRBV27; D gene: NA; J gene: TRBJ1-5; clone size: NA; CDR3 DNA: TGTGCCAGCGGAAACGAGGGAAGTCGGCCCCAGCATTTT; CDR3 protein: CASGNEGSRPQHF
V gene: TRBV29-1; D gene: NA; J gene: TRBJ2-7; clone size: NA; CDR3 DNA: TGCAGCGTTGTGGGCGGCTCCTACGAGCAGTACTTC; CDR3 protein: CSVVGGSYEQYF
V gene: TRBV10-2; D gene: NA; J gene: TRBJ2-5; clone size: NA; CDR3 DNA: TGCGCCAGCAGTGAAAGAGGGCGGGAGACCCAGTACTTC; CDR3 protein: CASSERGRETQYF
V gene: TRBV5-4; D gene: TRBD1; J gene: TRBJ2-5; clone size: NA; CDR3 DNA: TGTGCCAGCAGCTTGGCCGTGACAGGGGAGGAGACCCAGTACTTC; CDR3 protein: CASSLAVTGEETQYF
V gene: TRBV30; D gene: NA; J gene: TRBJ1-1; clone size: NA; CDR3 DNA: TGTGCCTGGAGTAAAGACACTAACACTGAAGCTTTCTTT; CDR3 protein: CAWSKDTNTEAFF
V gene: TRBV7-9; D gene: NA; J gene: TRBJ2-3; clone size: NA; CDR3 DNA: TGTGCCAGCAGCTTGGGAGCAGCAGATACGCAGTATTTT; CDR3 protein: CASSLGAADTQYF
V gene: TRBV19; D gene: TRBD1; J gene: TRBJ1-1; clone size: NA; CDR3 DNA: TGTGCCAGTAGTCCCCGGACAGGGCACACTGAAGCTTTCTTT; CDR3 protein: CASSPRTGHTEAFF
V gene: TRBV7-8; D gene: NA; J gene: TRBJ2-2; clone size: once; CDR3 DNA: TGTGCCAGCAGCTTATCGGTTGCAGTCGCCGGGGAGCTGTTTTTT; CDR3 protein: CASSLSVAVAGELFF
V gene: TRBV25-1; D gene: TRBD2; J gene: TRBJ2-1; clone size: NA; CDR3 DNA: TGTGCCAGCCGGGAGTCGGGAGGCTCCCACAATGAGCAGTTCTTC; CDR3 protein: CASRESGGSHNEQFF
V gene: TRBV7-9; D gene: NA; J gene: TRBJ2-7; clone size: NA; CDR3 DNA: TGTGCCAGCAGCACCGCGGCAGGGCTCTTCCGAGCGGATGCCTACGAGCAGTACTTC; CDR3 protein: CASSTAAGLFRADAYEQYF
V gene: TRBV19; D gene: TRBD2; J gene: TRBJ2-5; clone size: NA; CDR3 DNA: TGTGCCAGTAGTCGCAGACTAGCGGGAGTTTTAGAGACCCAGTACTTC; CDR3 protein: CASSRRLAGVLETQYF
V gene: TRBV7-8; D gene: TRBD1; J gene: TRBJ2-5; clone size: NA; CDR3 DNA: TGTGCCAGCAGCTTGGGACCGGGACAGGGACAAGAGACCCAGTACTTC; CDR3 protein: CASSLGPGQGQETQYF
V gene: TRBV11-1; D gene: TRBD1; J gene: TRBJ1-2; clone size: NA; CDR3 DNA: TGTGCCAGCAGCCCGACAGGGAACTATGGCTACACCTTC; CDR3 protein: CASSPTGNYGYTF
V gene: TRBV5-1; D gene: NA; J gene: TRBJ2-5; clone size: few; CDR3 DNA: TGCGCCAGCAGCTCAGGACGGCTGGAAGAGACCCAGTACTTC; CDR3 protein: CASSSGRLEETQYF
V gene: TRBV5-1; D gene: NA; J gene: TRBJ2-7; clone size: NA; CDR3 DNA: TGCGCCAGCAGCTTGGGCCCCCACTACGAGCAGTACTTC; CDR3 protein: CASSLGPHYEQYF
V gene: TRBV6-5; D gene: NA; J gene: TRBJ2-7; clone size: NA; CDR3 DNA: TGTGCCAGCGGATACAGGGAGGACTACGAGCAGTACTTC; CDR3 protein: CASGYREDYEQYF
V gene: TRBV10-3; D gene: TRBD2; J gene: TRBJ2-7; clone size: NA; CDR3 DNA: TGTGCCATCAGTGATTATGGGAGGGGACCTACCTACGAGCAGTACTTC; CDR3 protein: CAISDYGRGPTYEQYF
V gene: TRBV10-1; D gene: NA; J gene: TRBJ1-2; clone size: NA; CDR3 DNA: TGCGCCAGCAAGGGGCGGAGAAACCCCAGCTATGGCTACACCTTC; CDR3 protein: CASKGRRNPSYGYTF
V gene: TRBV15; D gene: NA; J gene: TRBJ2-6; clone size: NA; CDR3 DNA: TGTGCCACCAGCACCAGGGTAGCTGGGGCCAACGTCCTGACTTTC; CDR3 protein: CATSTRVAGANVLTF
V gene: TRBV19; D gene: NA; J gene: TRBJ2-3; clone size: NA; CDR3 DNA: TGTGCCAGTAGTTTGGGGGCCAGCACAGATACGCAGTATTTT; CDR3 protein: CASSLGASTDTQYF
V gene: TRBV28; D gene: NA; J gene: TRBJ2-2; clone size: once; CDR3 DNA: TGTGCCAGCAGTTTAGGACTTGAGCTGTTTTTT; CDR3 protein: CASSLGLELFF
V gene: TRBV7-8; D gene: TRBD2; J gene: TRBJ2-1; clone size: NA; CDR3 DNA: TGTGCCAGCAGCTTAGTACTAGCGGGAGTAGGTGAGCAGTTCTTC; CDR3 protein: CASSLVLAGVGEQFF
V gene: TRBV5-1; D gene: NA; J gene: TRBJ1-6; clone size: NA; CDR3 DNA: TGCGCCAGCAGCTTGGGCGGGCGCGGAGGGGGTTCACCCCTCCACTTT; CDR3 protein: CASSLGGRGGGSPLHF
V gene: TRBV18; D gene: NA; J gene: TRBJ2-5; clone size: once; CDR3 DNA: TGTGCCAGCTCACCACCGGTCATTGATCGGACCCAGTACTTC; CDR3 protein: CASSPPVIDRTQYF